This is a list of T cell receptor beta chains from one sample in a study. One entry per CDR3 protein results from TCRdb running MiXCR on the RT-PCR reads. Of fewer than 800,000 distinct CDR3 sequences listed, 12% to 15% are singletons. Sequencing was done on a sample of memory CD4+ T cells from blood. These receptors all stem from a female donor in good health, serving as a healthy control. Each CDR3 is given with its conserved first and last residue. Each record gives: clone size, J gene, D gene, V gene, CDR3 protein, CDR3 DNA. A D gene is named only where the DNA matches it firmly. Some rows have no size entry. The others give once, few or many, or a class for an expanded clone.

clone size: many
J gene: TRBJ1-1
D gene: -
V gene: TRBV6-2/TRBV6-3
CDR3 protein: CASSYRSDTEAFF
CDR3 DNA: TGTGCCAGCAGTTACAGGTCGGACACTGAAGCTTTCTTT

clone size: few
J gene: TRBJ2-5
D gene: -
V gene: TRBV7-2
CDR3 protein: CASSFRDGYQETQYF
CDR3 DNA: TGTGCCAGCAGCTTCCGGGACGGGTATCAAGAGACCCAGTACTTC

clone size: -
J gene: TRBJ2-1
D gene: TRBD2
V gene: TRBV7-2
CDR3 protein: CASSSTSGWHEQFF
CDR3 DNA: TGTGCCAGCAGCTCAACTAGCGGGTGGCATGAGCAGTTCTTC

clone size: -
J gene: TRBJ2-2
D gene: TRBD1
V gene: TRBV20-1
CDR3 protein: CSAYRGRPGELFF
CDR3 DNA: TGCAGTGCTTACAGGGGGCGGCCCGGGGAGCTGTTTTTT

clone size: few
J gene: TRBJ2-2
D gene: TRBD1
V gene: TRBV24-1
CDR3 protein: CATEITGVGSTGELFF
CDR3 DNA: TGTGCCACCGAGATAACAGGGGTAGGGAGCACCGGGGAGCTGTTTTTT

clone size: -
J gene: TRBJ2-7
D gene: -
V gene: TRBV5-1
CDR3 protein: CASSPLGGGYVEQYF
CDR3 DNA: TGCGCCAGCAGCCCGCTTGGGGGGGGCTACGTTGAGCAGTACTTC

clone size: -
J gene: TRBJ2-1
D gene: -
V gene: TRBV7-2
CDR3 protein: CASSNLQGYNEQFF
CDR3 DNA: TGTGCCAGCAGCAATCTGCAGGGATACAATGAGCAGTTCTTC

clone size: -
J gene: TRBJ2-2
D gene: -
V gene: TRBV11-1
CDR3 protein: CASSSRPLGELFF
CDR3 DNA: TGTGCCAGCAGCTCCCGTCCCCTCGGGGAGCTGTTTTTT

clone size: few
J gene: TRBJ2-5
D gene: TRBD2
V gene: TRBV5-1
CDR3 protein: CASSGGTSGSGETQYF
CDR3 DNA: TGCGCCAGCAGCGGCGGGACTAGCGGGAGTGGTGAGACCCAGTACTTC

clone size: many
J gene: TRBJ1-2
D gene: TRBD1
V gene: TRBV5-6
CDR3 protein: CASSTWDSYGYTF
CDR3 DNA: TGTGCCAGCAGCACTTGGGACAGCTATGGCTACACCTTC

clone size: few
J gene: TRBJ2-5
D gene: -
V gene: TRBV3-1
CDR3 protein: CASSQGLRGFQETQYF
CDR3 DNA: TGTGCCAGCAGCCAAGGGCTCAGGGGATTCCAAGAGACCCAGTACTTC

clone size: -
J gene: TRBJ1-1
D gene: -
V gene: TRBV24-1
CDR3 protein: CATSGRGAHADTEAFF
CDR3 DNA: TGTGCCACCAGTGGAAGAGGGGCCCACGCGGACACTGAAGCTTTCTTT

clone size: many
J gene: TRBJ2-6
D gene: -
V gene: TRBV29-1
CDR3 protein: CSVDAASGANVLTF
CDR3 DNA: TGCAGCGTTGACGCCGCGTCGGGGGCCAACGTCCTGACTTTC

clone size: -
J gene: TRBJ2-5
D gene: -
V gene: TRBV6-5
CDR3 protein: CASSYGIGRETQYF
CDR3 DNA: TGTGCCAGCAGTTACGGGATTGGGCGCGAGACCCAGTACTTC

clone size: few
J gene: TRBJ2-6
D gene: -
V gene: TRBV6-2/TRBV6-3
CDR3 protein: CASSYSKGGSPSGANVLTF
CDR3 DNA: TGTGCCAGCAGTTACTCGAAGGGGGGGTCCCCCTCTGGGGCCAACGTCCTGACTTTC

clone size: -
J gene: TRBJ2-3
D gene: -
V gene: TRBV2
CDR3 protein: CASSPGLILNTDTQYF
CDR3 DNA: TGTGCCAGCAGCCCAGGGCTCATACTAAACACAGATACGCAGTATTTT

clone size: few
J gene: TRBJ2-7
D gene: -
V gene: TRBV30
CDR3 protein: CAAGQYSYEQYF
CDR3 DNA: TGTGCCGCCGGACAGTACTCCTACGAGCAGTACTTC

clone size: -
J gene: TRBJ1-1
D gene: -
V gene: TRBV6-2/TRBV6-3
CDR3 protein: CASSHRETEAFF
CDR3 DNA: TGTGCCAGCAGCCACAGGGAGACTGAAGCTTTCTTT

clone size: -
J gene: TRBJ1-1
D gene: -
V gene: TRBV7-2
CDR3 protein: CASSVRRVVNTEAFF
CDR3 DNA: TGTGCCAGCAGCGTGCGAAGGGTCGTGAACACTGAAGCTTTCTTT

clone size: many
J gene: TRBJ1-2
D gene: TRBD1
V gene: TRBV27
CDR3 protein: CASSPGTGRGLDGYTF
CDR3 DNA: TGTGCCAGCAGTCCTGGGACAGGGAGGGGTCTCGATGGCTACACCTTC

clone size: many
J gene: TRBJ1-3
D gene: TRBD1
V gene: TRBV6-5
CDR3 protein: CASSQLQGASGNTIYF
CDR3 DNA: TGTGCCAGCAGTCAACTACAGGGGGCCTCTGGAAACACCATATATTTT

clone size: -
J gene: TRBJ1-1
D gene: -
V gene: TRBV20-1
CDR3 protein: CSAREGKNTEAFF
CDR3 DNA: TGCAGTGCTAGGGAGGGAAAGAACACTGAAGCTTTCTTT

clone size: -
J gene: TRBJ2-1
D gene: TRBD2
V gene: TRBV20-1
CDR3 protein: CSANGLAGYNEQFF
CDR3 DNA: TGCAGTGCCAACGGACTAGCGGGTTACAATGAGCAGTTCTTC

clone size: -
J gene: TRBJ2-5
D gene: -
V gene: TRBV27
CDR3 protein: CASSGYMEETQYF
CDR3 DNA: TGTGCCAGCAGTGGCTACATGGAGGAGACCCAGTACTTC

clone size: -
J gene: TRBJ2-3
D gene: -
V gene: TRBV5-1
CDR3 protein: CASLRTGSATDTQYF
CDR3 DNA: TGCGCCAGCCTGAGGACGGGATCTGCAACAGATACGCAGTATTTT

clone size: few
J gene: TRBJ2-2
D gene: -
V gene: TRBV6-5
CDR3 protein: CASGASQTGELFF
CDR3 DNA: TGTGCCAGCGGGGCTAGCCAGACCGGGGAGCTGTTTTTT

clone size: -
J gene: TRBJ2-6
D gene: -
V gene: TRBV20-1
CDR3 protein: CSARDPSFSGANVLTF
CDR3 DNA: TGCAGTGCTAGAGATCCATCCTTCTCTGGGGCCAACGTCCTGACTTTC

clone size: -
J gene: TRBJ1-1
D gene: -
V gene: TRBV9
CDR3 protein: CASSVYPDRSEAFF
CDR3 DNA: TGTGCCAGCAGCGTTTACCCGGACCGATCTGAAGCTTTCTTT

clone size: -
J gene: TRBJ2-7
D gene: -
V gene: TRBV20-1
CDR3 protein: CSASSFMGGEQYF
CDR3 DNA: TGCAGTGCTAGTTCGTTTATGGGGGGCGAGCAGTACTTC

clone size: -
J gene: TRBJ1-2
D gene: TRBD1
V gene: TRBV3-1
CDR3 protein: CASSQRSTGDYGYTF
CDR3 DNA: TGTGCCAGCAGCCAGAGGTCAACAGGGGACTATGGCTACACCTTC

clone size: -
J gene: TRBJ2-7
D gene: TRBD2
V gene: TRBV9
CDR3 protein: CASSPRLAGMYEQYF
CDR3 DNA: TGTGCCAGCAGCCCACGACTAGCGGGGATGTACGAGCAGTACTTC

clone size: -
J gene: TRBJ1-6
D gene: -
V gene: TRBV5-1
CDR3 protein: CASSLGGGNFWSPLHF
CDR3 DNA: TGCGCCAGCAGCCTGGGGGGGGGCAACTTTTGGTCACCCCTCCACTTT

clone size: few
J gene: TRBJ2-5
D gene: TRBD2
V gene: TRBV7-2
CDR3 protein: CASSLLRTSGGETQYF
CDR3 DNA: TGTGCCAGCAGCTTACTCCGGACTAGCGGGGGTGAGACCCAGTACTTC

clone size: few
J gene: TRBJ1-2
D gene: -
V gene: TRBV27
CDR3 protein: CASSPTATLYGYTF
CDR3 DNA: TGTGCCAGCAGTCCGACCGCTACACTCTATGGCTACACCTTC